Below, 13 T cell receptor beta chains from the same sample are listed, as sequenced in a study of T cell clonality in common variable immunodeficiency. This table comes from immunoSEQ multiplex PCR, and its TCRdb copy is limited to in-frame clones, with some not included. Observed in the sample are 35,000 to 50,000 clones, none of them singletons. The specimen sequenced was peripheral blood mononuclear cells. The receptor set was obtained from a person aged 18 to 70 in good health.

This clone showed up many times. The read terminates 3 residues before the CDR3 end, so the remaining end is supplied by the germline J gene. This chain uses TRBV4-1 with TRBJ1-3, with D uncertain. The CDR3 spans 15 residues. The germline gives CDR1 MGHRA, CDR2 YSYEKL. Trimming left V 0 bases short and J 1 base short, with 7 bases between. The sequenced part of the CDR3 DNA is TGCGCCAGCAGCCAAGAGGGCAGGTCTGGAAACACC. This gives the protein CASSQEGRSGNT. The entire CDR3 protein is CASSQEGRSGNTIYF.

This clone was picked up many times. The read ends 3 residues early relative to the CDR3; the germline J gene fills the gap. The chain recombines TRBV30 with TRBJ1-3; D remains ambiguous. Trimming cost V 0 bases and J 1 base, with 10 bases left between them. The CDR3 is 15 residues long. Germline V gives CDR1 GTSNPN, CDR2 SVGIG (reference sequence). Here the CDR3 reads CAWSVPPVSGNTIYF. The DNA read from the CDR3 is TGTGCCTGGAGTGTACCCCCAGTGTCTGGAAACACC.

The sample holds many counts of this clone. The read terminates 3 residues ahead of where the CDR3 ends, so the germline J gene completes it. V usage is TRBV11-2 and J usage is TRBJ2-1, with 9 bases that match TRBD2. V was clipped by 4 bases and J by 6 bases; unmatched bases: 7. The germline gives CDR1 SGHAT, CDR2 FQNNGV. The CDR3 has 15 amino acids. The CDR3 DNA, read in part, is TGTGCCAGCAGCTGGTCAGCGGGGGGCCCCAATGAG. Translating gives CASSWSAGGPNE. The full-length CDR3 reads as CASSWSAGGPNEQFF.

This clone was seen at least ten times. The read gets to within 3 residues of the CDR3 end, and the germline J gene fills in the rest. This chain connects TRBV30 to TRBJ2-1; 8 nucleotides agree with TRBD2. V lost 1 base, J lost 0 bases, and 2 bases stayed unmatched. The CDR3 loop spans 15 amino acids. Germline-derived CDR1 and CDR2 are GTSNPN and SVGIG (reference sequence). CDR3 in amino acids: CAWSASGGSYNEQFF. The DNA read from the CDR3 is TGTGCCTGGAGTGCGAGCGGGGGCTCCTACAATGAG.

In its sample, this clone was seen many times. The CDR3: CATSRDRGTGGYGYTF. The covered CDR3 bases are TGTGCCACCAGCAGAGATAGGGGGACAGGGGGCTATGGC. The chain combines TRBV15 with TRBJ1-2, with 11 nucleotides matching TRBD1. The read comes to an end 3 residues before the CDR3 does, leaving the germline J gene to fill in the end. The CDR3 sequence is 16 residues long. Per the germline V gene, CDR1 is LNHNV and CDR2 is YYDKDF (reference sequence). V lost 0 bases to trimming and J lost 4 bases; unmatched junction nucleotides: 4.

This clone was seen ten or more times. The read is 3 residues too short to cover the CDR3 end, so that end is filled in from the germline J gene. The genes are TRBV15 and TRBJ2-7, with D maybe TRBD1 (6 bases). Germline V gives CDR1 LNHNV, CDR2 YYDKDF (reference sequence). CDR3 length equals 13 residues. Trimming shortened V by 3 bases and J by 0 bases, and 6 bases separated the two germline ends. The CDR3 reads CATSRDSSYEQYF. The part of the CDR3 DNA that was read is TGTGCCACCAGCAGGGACAGCTCCTACGAG.

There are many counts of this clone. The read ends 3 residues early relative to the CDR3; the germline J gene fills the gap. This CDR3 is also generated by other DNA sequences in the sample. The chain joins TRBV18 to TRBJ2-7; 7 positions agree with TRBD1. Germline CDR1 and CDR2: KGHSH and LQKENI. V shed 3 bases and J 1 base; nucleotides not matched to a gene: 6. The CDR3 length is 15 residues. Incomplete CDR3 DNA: TGTGCCAGCTCACCCTCCGGGACAGTGTCCTACGAG. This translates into CASSPSGTVSYE. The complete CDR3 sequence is CASSPSGTVSYEQYF. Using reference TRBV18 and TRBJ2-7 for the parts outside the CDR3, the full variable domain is NAGVMQNPRHLVRRRGQEARLRCSPMKGHSHVYWYRQLPEEGLKFMVYLQKENIIDESGMPKERFSAEFPKEGPSILRIQQVVRGDSAAYFCASSPSGTVSYEQYFGPGTRLTVT.

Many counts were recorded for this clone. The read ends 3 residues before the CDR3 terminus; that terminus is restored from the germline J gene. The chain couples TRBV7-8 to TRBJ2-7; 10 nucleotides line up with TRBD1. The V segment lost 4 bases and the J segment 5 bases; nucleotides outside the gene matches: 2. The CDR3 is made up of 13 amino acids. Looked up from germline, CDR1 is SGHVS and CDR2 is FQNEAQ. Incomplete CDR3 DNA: TGTGCCAGCAGCTCCGGGACAGGGGACGAG. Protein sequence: CASSSGTGDE. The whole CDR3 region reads CASSSGTGDEQYF.

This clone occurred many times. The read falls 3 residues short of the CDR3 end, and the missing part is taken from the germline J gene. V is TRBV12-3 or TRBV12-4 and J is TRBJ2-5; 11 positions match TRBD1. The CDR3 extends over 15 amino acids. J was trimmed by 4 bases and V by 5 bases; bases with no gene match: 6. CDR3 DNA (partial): TGTGCCAGCAGTCTCCGGACAGGGGGCCTAGAGACC. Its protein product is CASSLRTGGLET. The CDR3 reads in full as CASSLRTGGLETQYF.

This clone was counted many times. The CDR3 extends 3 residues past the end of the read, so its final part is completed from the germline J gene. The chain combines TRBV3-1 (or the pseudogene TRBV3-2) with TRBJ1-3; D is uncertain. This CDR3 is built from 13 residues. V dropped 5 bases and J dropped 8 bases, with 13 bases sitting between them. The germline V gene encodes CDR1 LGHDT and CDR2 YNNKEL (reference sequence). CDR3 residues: CASSWTPVDTIYF. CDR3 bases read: TGTGCCAGCAGCTGGACTCCAGTAGACACC.

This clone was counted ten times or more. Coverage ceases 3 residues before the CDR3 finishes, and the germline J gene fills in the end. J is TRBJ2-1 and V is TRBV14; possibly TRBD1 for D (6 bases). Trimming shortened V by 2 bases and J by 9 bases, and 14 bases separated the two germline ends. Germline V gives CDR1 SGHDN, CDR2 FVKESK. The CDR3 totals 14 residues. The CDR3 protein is CASSQPPTRGEQFF. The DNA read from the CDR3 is TGTGCCAGCAGCCAACCGCCTACCAGGGGTGAG. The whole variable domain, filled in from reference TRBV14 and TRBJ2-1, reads EAGVTQFPSHSVIEKGQTVTLRCDPISGHDNLYWYRRVMGKEIKFLLHFVKESKQDESGMPNNRFLAERTGGTYSTLKVQPAELEDSGVYFCASSQPPTRGEQFFGPGTRLTVL.

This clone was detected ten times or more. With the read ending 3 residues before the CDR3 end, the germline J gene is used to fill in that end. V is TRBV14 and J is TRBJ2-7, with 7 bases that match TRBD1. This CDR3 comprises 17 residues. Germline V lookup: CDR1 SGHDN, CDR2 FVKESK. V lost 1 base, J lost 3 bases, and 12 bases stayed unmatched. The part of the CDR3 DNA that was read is TGTGCCAGCAGCCAAGTCACTCTTAGGGGGCTGATCTACGAG. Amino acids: CASSQVTLRGLIYE. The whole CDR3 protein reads CASSQVTLRGLIYEQYF. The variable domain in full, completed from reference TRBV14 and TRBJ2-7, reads EAGVTQFPSHSVIEKGQTVTLRCDPISGHDNLYWYRRVMGKEIKFLLHFVKESKQDESGMPNNRFLAERTGGTYSTLKVQPAELEDSGVYFCASSQVTLRGLIYEQYFGPGTRLTVT.

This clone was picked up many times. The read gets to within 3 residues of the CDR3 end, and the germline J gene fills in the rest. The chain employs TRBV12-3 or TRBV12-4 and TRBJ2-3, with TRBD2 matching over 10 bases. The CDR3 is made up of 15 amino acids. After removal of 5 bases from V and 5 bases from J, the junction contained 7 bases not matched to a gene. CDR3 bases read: TGTGCCAGCAGTACCGGGACTAGCGACCGAGATACG. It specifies CASSTGTSDRDT. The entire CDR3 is CASSTGTSDRDTQYF.